One sample yielded the 23 T cell receptor beta chains listed below, sequenced in a study of shared clonotypes between healthy human individuals. Naivety among CD8 cells was defined by CD45RO negativity and positive CCR7 selection, thereby excluding terminally differentiated effector memory CD45RA+ cells. Data came from immunoSEQ multiplex PCR; TCRdb stores just in-frame clones and leaves some out. This sample yields around 2,000,000 clones, of which roughly 95% are seen a single time; 0.85% to 1.3% belongs to the top ten. The sample consisted of naive CD8+ T cells sorted from blood. All receptors come from a young man in good health.

This chain links TRBV6-6 with TRBJ1-4, with a tentative D call TRBD1 (6 bases). The V and J ends lost 10 bases and 3 bases respectively, with 12 bases between them. This CDR3 is 13 amino acids long. CDR1 is MNHNY and CDR2 is SVGAGI in the germline V gene (reference sequence). This chain's CDR3 is CATIRGSNEKLFF. DNA of the CDR3: TGTGCCACAATCAGGGGATCTAATGAAAAACTGTTTTTT.

Written as DNA, the CDR3 is TGTGCCAGCAGTGAAGCGCGAAATTTAGTGAACACTGAAGCTTTCTTT. Its protein is CASSEARNLVNTEAFF. J is TRBJ1-1 and V is TRBV6-1, with D unclear. Germline V lookup: CDR1 MNHNS, CDR2 SASEGT. The CDR3 contains 16 residues. V was cut by 0 bases and J by 0 bases, with 11 bases left in between.

The chain carries TRBV5-4 and TRBJ2-7, with D perhaps assigned TRBD1 or TRBD2 (5 bases each). Per the germline V gene, CDR1 is SGHNT and CDR2 is YYREEE (reference sequence). The CDR3 is made up of 15 amino acids. V was pared by 2 bases and J by 2 bases, with 14 bases between. The CDR3 sequence is CASSFLAEGTYEQYF. CDR3 nucleotide sequence: TGTGCCAGCAGCTTTCTGGCCGAGGGGACCTACGAGCAGTACTTC. Filled out from reference TRBV5-4 and TRBJ2-7, the complete variable domain reads ETGVTQSPTHLIKTRGQQVTLRCSSQSGHNTVSWYQQALGQGPQFIFQYYREEENGRGNFPPRFSGLQFPNYSSELNVNALELDDSALYLCASSFLAEGTYEQYFGPGTRLTVT.

As regards this clone: The sample has other DNA sequences that encode this CDR3 too. The chain has TRBV28 and TRBJ1-1; D unresolved. Germline values: CDR1 MDHEN, CDR2 SYDVKM. CDR3 length: 13 amino acids. V gave up 3 bases and J gave up 0 bases, with 5 bases separating them. In DNA, the CDR3 is TGTGCCAGCAGTTTCGGGTTGAACACTGAAGCTTTCTTT. It is translated as CASSFGLNTEAFF.

V and J are TRBV30 and TRBJ2-1; weak D call: TRBD2 (6 bases). Germline-derived CDR1 and CDR2 are GTSNPN and SVGIG (reference sequence). With 6 bases removed from V and 1 base from J, the gap between germline ends came to 13 bases. The CDR3 has 14 amino acids. The CDR3 is CACAGFRSYNEQFF. The CDR3 DNA reads TGTGCCTGCGCGGGGTTTAGGTCCTACAATGAGCAGTTCTTC.

As for this clone: This same CDR3 is encoded by further DNA sequences in the sample. The chain has TRBV27 and TRBJ1-2; D unresolved. V shed 6 bases and J shed 0 bases, with 11 bases lying between them. Germline values: CDR1 MNHEY, CDR2 SMNVEV (reference sequence). CDR3 length: 14 amino acids. CDR3 in amino acids: CASSLLPANYGYTF. The CDR3 DNA reads TGTGCCAGCAGCTTACTGCCAGCTAACTATGGCTACACCTTC.

The rearrangement uses TRBV13 and TRBJ2-1; 11 bases line up with TRBD2. Germline V lookup: CDR1 PRHDT, CDR2 FYEKMQ (reference sequence). After removal of 0 bases from V and 4 bases from J, the junction contained 2 bases not matched to a gene. This CDR3 has 16 amino acids. CDR3 in amino acids: CASSLGGLADYNEQFF. The CDR3 DNA follows: TGTGCCAGCAGCTTAGGGGGACTAGCGGATTACAATGAGCAGTTCTTC.

V gene TRBV10-1 combines with J gene TRBJ2-7; D is perhaps TRBD1 (5 bases). Germline lookup yields CDR1 WNHNN and CDR2 SYGVQD (reference sequence). CDR3 length equals 10 residues. V was clipped by 11 bases and J by 6 bases, with 11 bases between them. CDR3 nucleotides: TGCGCCCCCTACAGGTCCGAGCAGTACTTC. Translated: CAPYRSEQYF.

Comment on this clone: The sample contains more than one DNA sequence encoding this CDR3. The CDR3 region is CASSLGGGTADTQYF. DNA of the CDR3: TGTGCCAGCAGCTTAGGAGGGGGGACGGCAGATACGCAGTATTTT. V is TRBV7-9 and J is TRBJ2-3, with D possibly called TRBD1 or TRBD2 (6 bases each). Trimming left V 1 base short and J 4 bases short, with 12 bases between. The CDR3 extends over 15 amino acids. Germline V CDR1 and CDR2: SEHNR, FQNEAQ (reference sequence).

This rearrangement joins TRBV10-3 to TRBJ2-2; TRBD1 is a possible D gene (6 bases). The V gene lost 2 bases and the J gene lost 3 bases, with 7 bases spanning the gap. The CDR3 runs to 14 residues. Germline CDR1 reads ENHRY; CDR2 reads SYGVKD. The CDR3 coding sequence is TGTGCCATCAGTGAGGGACAGTACACCGGGGAGCTGTTTTTT. Translation gives CAISEGQYTGELFF.

The gene calls are TRBV4-3 and TRBJ2-7; D may match TRBD1 or TRBD2 (5 bases each). V was pared by 1 base and J by 7 bases, with 14 bases between. This CDR3 region has 14 residues. Looked up from germline, CDR1 is LGHNA and CDR2 is YSLEER. The CDR3 loop reads CASSQVFPWGEQYF. The DNA for the CDR3 is TGCGCCAGCAGCCAAGTTTTCCCCTGGGGGGAGCAGTACTTC.

This chain links TRBV5-4 with TRBJ2-7; 14 nucleotides agree with TRBD2. Germline CDR1 reads SGHNT; CDR2 reads YYREEE (reference sequence). With V trimmed by 4 bases and J by 5 bases, 2 bases remained unmatched. The CDR3 is 14 amino acids. CDR3 coding DNA: TGTGCCAGCAGCCCGGGACTAGCGGGAGACGAGCAGTACTTC. Its translation is CASSPGLAGDEQYF.

The chain is built from TRBV2 and TRBJ2-1, with 7 bases identical to TRBD2. V lost 4 bases to trimming and J lost 7 bases; unmatched junction nucleotides: 7. The CDR3 is made up of 14 amino acids. Per the germline V gene, CDR1 is SNHLY and CDR2 is FYNNEI. The CDR3 loop reads CASSVRWGGNEQFF. The CDR3 bases are TGTGCCAGCAGTGTACGGTGGGGGGGAAATGAGCAGTTCTTC.

Turning to this clone: A junction end diverges from the germline sequence, so it may reflect a read error. The DNA for the CDR3 is TGCAGCGTTGACGAGGGAGTCTTC. Translating gives CSVDEGVF. The V call is TRBV29-1, the J call TRBJ2-1, with a tentative D call TRBD2 (5 bases). The CDR3 runs 8 residues. Per the germline V gene, CDR1 is SQVTM and CDR2 is ANQGSEA.

The chain uses TRBV6-1 and TRBJ2-3, with 8 bases matching TRBD2. The ends lost 0 bases at V and 6 bases at J; junction bases unmatched: 14. Germline-derived CDR1 and CDR2 are MNHNS and SASEGT. CDR3 length: 18 amino acids. The CDR3 here is CASSEAPLAGSYWDTQYF. CDR3 sequence (DNA): TGTGCCAGCAGTGAAGCGCCATTAGCGGGGTCCTACTGGGATACGCAGTATTTT.

Of note for this clone: The sample holds other DNA sequences that translate to the same CDR3. CDR3 bases: TGTGCCAGCAGCCTCGGTCTAGAAGAGACCCAGTACTTC. This codes for CASSLGLEETQYF. This sequence joins TRBV7-9 and TRBJ2-5; no clear D. CDR1 is SEHNR, CDR2 FQNEAQ, per germline (reference sequence). V lost 5 bases, J lost 3 bases, and 10 bases lay in between. The CDR3 has 13 amino acids. Based on the CDR3 plus reference TRBV7-9 and TRBJ2-5, the full variable domain is DTGVSQNPRHKITKRGQNVTFRCDPISEHNRLYWYRQTLGQGPEFLTYFQNEAQLEKSRLLSDRFSAERPKGSFSTLEIQRTEQGDSAMYLCASSLGLEETQYFGPGTRLLVL.

The rearrangement uses TRBV14 and TRBJ2-5; no firm D call. Trimming removed 3 bases at V and 4 bases at J, with 12 bases between. The CDR3 covers 14 residues. CDR1 and CDR2 from the germline V gene are SGHDN and FVKESK. In nucleotides, the CDR3 is TGTGCCAGCAGCCAGAGTCATGCAGCAGAGACCCAGTACTTC. Protein sequence: CASSQSHAAETQYF.

CDR3 protein: CASSLEGLELTGELFF. As DNA, the CDR3 is TGTGCCAGCAGCTTAGAGGGACTAGAGTTAACCGGGGAGCTGTTTTTT. The V gene is TRBV7-8, the J gene TRBJ2-2; 8 bases agree with TRBD2. The ends lost 1 base at V and 5 bases at J; junction bases unmatched: 6. The germline V gene encodes CDR1 SGHVS and CDR2 FQNEAQ. This CDR3 comprises 16 residues.

The genes are TRBV4-2 and TRBJ2-5, with 10 bases aligning to TRBD2. Germline trimming cut 3 bases from V and 0 bases from J; bases unmatched to any gene: 4. There are 16 residues in the CDR3. Germline V gives CDR1 LGHNA, CDR2 YNFKEQ. The DNA of the CDR3 is TGTGCCAGCAGCCATCTAGCGGGGGTAGACCAAGAGACCCAGTACTTC. The encoded protein is CASSHLAGVDQETQYF.

The V and J genes are TRBV6-6 and TRBJ1-5, with D hard to call. V was cut by 5 bases and J by 3 bases, with 8 bases left in between. The CDR3 consists of 13 residues. Germline CDR1 is MNHNY and CDR2 is SVGAGI (reference sequence). CDR3 residues: CASSLSPNQPQHF. The CDR3, as DNA: TGTGCCAGCAGTCTAAGCCCCAATCAGCCCCAGCATTTT.

This clone was observed a single time. The chain uses TRBV7-9 and TRBJ2-7, with no clear D. CDR3 length: 14 residues. Germline V lookup: CDR1 SEHNR, CDR2 FQNEAQ (reference sequence). The V end lost 5 bases, the J end lost 3 bases, and 14 bases lay between the germline ends. The CDR3 here is CASSPTLVVYEQYF. The CDR3 DNA follows: TGTGCCAGCAGCCCCACGTTGGTCGTCTACGAGCAGTACTTC.

The V gene is TRBV4-1, the J gene TRBJ1-1; D gene unclear. Germline-derived CDR1 and CDR2 are MGHRA and YSYEKL. The CDR3 extends over 16 amino acids. V was clipped by 0 bases and J by 2 bases, with 13 bases between them. CDR3 sequence: CASSQEAHAENTEAFF. Written as DNA, the CDR3 is TGCGCCAGCAGCCAAGAAGCCCACGCGGAAAACACTGAAGCTTTCTTT.

A single count supports this clone. The rearrangement joins TRBV27 to TRBJ2-1, with D tentatively TRBD1 (6 bases). Germline loops: CDR1 MNHEY, CDR2 SMNVEV (reference sequence). Trimming pared 5 bases from V and 8 bases from J, leaving 22 bases between. The CDR3 consists of 16 residues. Here the CDR3 reads CASSPISSRGLDEQFF. The CDR3 region has the DNA TGTGCCAGCAGTCCCATCTCGTCCAGGGGCTTGGATGAGCAGTTCTTC.